The rows below give T cell receptor beta chains drawn from one sample of a study of blood T cell repertoires in COVID-19. Assay used: immunoSEQ multiplex PCR; TCRdb lists only in-frame clones, some missing. The sample lists 20,000 or so clones, roughly 83% seen once, with 3.2% in the top ten. The material sequenced was peripheral blood. These receptors were collected from a man in his forties or fifties with acute or convalescent COVID-19. Both conserved end residues are part of each CDR3. A D gene is named only where the DNA matches it firmly. Clone size is not always given. Where it is, it says once, few, many or a class for expanded clones.

d_gene: TRBD2; abundance: .; v_gene: TRBV7-8; j_gene: TRBJ2-7; len: 17; CDR3aa: CASSFRLAGGSSYEQYF; CDR3nt: TGTGCCAGCAGCTTTCGACTAGCGGGAGGAAGCTCCTACGAGCAGTACTTC
d_gene: TRBD1; abundance: .; v_gene: TRBV11-2; j_gene: TRBJ1-1; len: 13; CDR3aa: CASSLDRDSEAFF; CDR3nt: TGTGCCAGCAGCTTAGACAGGGACAGTGAAGCTTTCTTT
d_gene: TRBD2; abundance: few; v_gene: TRBV7-2; j_gene: TRBJ2-1; len: 17; CDR3aa: CASSRRLAGSSYNEQFF; CDR3nt: TGTGCCAGCAGCCGCAGACTAGCGGGGAGCTCCTACAATGAGCAGTTCTTC
d_gene: .; abundance: .; v_gene: TRBV23-1; j_gene: TRBJ2-3; len: 14; CDR3aa: CAPGRGTAADTQYF; CDR3nt: TGCGCCCCCGGGAGGGGGACAGCGGCAGATACGCAGTATTTT
d_gene: .; abundance: .; v_gene: TRBV18; j_gene: TRBJ1-6; len: 15; CDR3aa: CASSPRGSDNSPLHF; CDR3nt: TGTGCCAGCTCCCCCCGGGGGTCAGATAATTCACCCCTCCACTTT
d_gene: TRBD1; abundance: .; v_gene: TRBV3-1/TRBV3-2; j_gene: TRBJ1-4; len: 16; CDR3aa: CASMRTGDVTNEKLFF; CDR3nt: TGTGCCAGCATGAGGACAGGGGACGTAACTAATGAAAAACTGTTTTTT
d_gene: TRBD2; abundance: .; v_gene: TRBV11-3; j_gene: TRBJ2-1; len: 13; CDR3aa: CASSFREGNEQFF; CDR3nt: TGTGCCAGCAGCTTTAGGGAGGGCAATGAGCAGTTCTTC
d_gene: .; abundance: .; v_gene: TRBV29-1; j_gene: TRBJ1-1; len: 11; CDR3aa: CSVARNTEAFF; CDR3nt: TGCAGCGTTGCTAGGAACACTGAAGCTTTCTTT
d_gene: TRBD1; abundance: .; v_gene: TRBV5-6; j_gene: TRBJ1-4; len: 15; CDR3aa: CASSPGTGLREKLFF; CDR3nt: TGTGCCAGCAGCCCCGGGACAGGGTTAAGAGAAAAACTGTTTTTT
d_gene: TRBD2; abundance: .; v_gene: TRBV15; j_gene: TRBJ2-2; len: 17; CDR3aa: CATSRTLSGRGTGELFF; CDR3nt: TGTGCCACCAGCAGAACTCTGAGCGGGAGGGGTACCGGGGAGCTGTTTTTT
d_gene: TRBD1; abundance: .; v_gene: TRBV7-9; j_gene: TRBJ1-1; len: 14; CDR3aa: CASSKRGQGTEAFF; CDR3nt: TGTGCCAGCTCGAAAAGGGGGCAGGGCACTGAAGCTTTCTTT
d_gene: .; abundance: .; v_gene: TRBV6-4; j_gene: TRBJ1-2; len: 16; CDR3aa: CASSDSGTQGPYGYTF; CDR3nt: TGTGCCAGCAGTGACTCAGGGACACAGGGCCCCTATGGCTACACCTTC
d_gene: TRBD1; abundance: .; v_gene: TRBV6-7; j_gene: TRBJ2-1; len: 16; CDR3aa: CASSLRKDRPMNEQFF; CDR3nt: TGTGCCAGCAGTCTCCGGAAGGACAGGCCTATGAATGAGCAGTTCTTC
d_gene: TRBD1; abundance: .; v_gene: TRBV14; j_gene: TRBJ2-2; len: 15; CDR3aa: CASSQIRTGTGELFF; CDR3nt: TGTGCCAGCAGCCAAATTCGGACAGGGACCGGGGAGCTGTTTTTT
d_gene: .; abundance: .; v_gene: TRBV2; j_gene: TRBJ2-2; len: 15; CDR3aa: CASSDRGSDTGELFF; CDR3nt: TGTGCCAGCAGTGACAGGGGATCGGACACCGGGGAGCTGTTTTTT
d_gene: .; abundance: .; v_gene: TRBV7-2; j_gene: TRBJ1-6; len: 15; CDR3aa: CASSLRQTENSPLHF; CDR3nt: TGTGCCAGCAGCCTGAGACAGACGGAGAATTCACCCCTCCACTTT
d_gene: .; abundance: .; v_gene: TRBV6-5; j_gene: TRBJ1-5; len: 14; CDR3aa: CASSYGPKNQPQHF; CDR3nt: TGTGCCAGCAGTTACGGGCCGAAAAATCAGCCCCAGCATTTT
d_gene: .; abundance: .; v_gene: TRBV19; j_gene: TRBJ1-6; len: 12; CDR3aa: CASSVKQGPLHF; CDR3nt: TGTGCCAGTAGTGTCAAACAGGGACCCCTCCACTTT
d_gene: TRBD1; abundance: .; v_gene: TRBV7-9; j_gene: TRBJ2-3; len: 19; CDR3aa: CASSSTGTGGAVYTDTQYF; CDR3nt: TGTGCCAGCAGCTCAACCGGGACAGGGGGCGCCGTCTACACAGATACGCAGTATTTT
d_gene: .; abundance: .; v_gene: TRBV27; j_gene: TRBJ1-1; len: 14; CDR3aa: CASSSHLASAEAFF; CDR3nt: TGTGCCAGCAGTTCCCATTTAGCCAGCGCTGAAGCTTTCTTT
d_gene: .; abundance: .; v_gene: TRBV9; j_gene: TRBJ1-1; len: 14; CDR3aa: CASSVGSGWTEAFF; CDR3nt: TGTGCCAGCAGCGTAGGATCGGGTTGGACTGAAGCTTTCTTT
d_gene: .; abundance: .; v_gene: TRBV10-1; j_gene: TRBJ1-2; len: 14; CDR3aa: CASSDENEREGYTF; CDR3nt: TGCGCCAGCAGTGATGAAAATGAGAGAGAGGGCTACACCTTC
d_gene: .; abundance: .; v_gene: TRBV18; j_gene: TRBJ2-5; len: 14; CDR3aa: CASSPRNFQETQYF; CDR3nt: TGTGCCAGCTCACCACGAAACTTCCAAGAGACCCAGTACTTC
d_gene: TRBD1; abundance: .; v_gene: TRBV30; j_gene: TRBJ1-2; len: 14; CDR3aa: CAWIGDRDHYGYTF; CDR3nt: TGTGCCTGGATCGGGGACAGGGACCACTATGGCTACACCTTC
d_gene: .; abundance: .; v_gene: TRBV27; j_gene: TRBJ2-7; len: 15; CDR3aa: CASIPQLGRPGEQYF; CDR3nt: TGTGCCAGCATCCCACAATTGGGCCGCCCTGGCGAGCAGTACTTC
d_gene: TRBD1; abundance: .; v_gene: TRBV12-3/TRBV12-4; j_gene: TRBJ1-2; len: 13; CDR3aa: CASRATGFDGYTF; CDR3nt: TGTGCCAGCAGAGCGACAGGGTTCGATGGCTACACCTTC
d_gene: TRBD1; abundance: .; v_gene: TRBV7-2; j_gene: TRBJ2-7; len: 16; CDR3aa: CASSSLAGTGAYEQYF; CDR3nt: TGTGCCAGCAGCTCACTGGCCGGGACAGGGGCCTACGAGCAGTACTTC
d_gene: .; abundance: .; v_gene: TRBV4-3; j_gene: TRBJ1-2; len: 15; CDR3aa: CASSQDRETNYGYTF; CDR3nt: TGCGCCAGCAGCCAAGACAGGGAAACTAACTATGGCTACACCTTC
d_gene: TRBD1; abundance: .; v_gene: TRBV14; j_gene: TRBJ1-1; len: 14; CDR3aa: CASSKTGFYTEAFF; CDR3nt: TGTGCCAGCAGCAAGACAGGGTTTTACACTGAAGCTTTCTTT
d_gene: TRBD2; abundance: .; v_gene: TRBV3-1/TRBV3-2; j_gene: TRBJ2-5; len: 15; CDR3aa: CASSQGLANQETQYF; CDR3nt: TGTGCCAGCAGCCAAGGACTAGCAAACCAAGAGACCCAGTACTTC
d_gene: .; abundance: .; v_gene: TRBV19; j_gene: TRBJ1-6; len: 14; CDR3aa: CASSLTGRESPLHF; CDR3nt: TGTGCCAGTAGTCTCACAGGAAGGGAATCACCCCTCCACTTT
d_gene: .; abundance: .; v_gene: TRBV11-2; j_gene: TRBJ1-1; len: 16; CDR3aa: CASSLGRHQGNTEAFF; CDR3nt: TGTGCCAGCAGCTTAGGGCGGCACCAGGGGAACACTGAAGCTTTCTTT
d_gene: TRBD2; abundance: .; v_gene: TRBV6-5; j_gene: TRBJ2-5; len: 14; CDR3aa: CASSRGGYQETQYF; CDR3nt: TGTGCCAGCAGTCGCGGGGGTTACCAAGAGACCCAGTACTTC
d_gene: TRBD2; abundance: .; v_gene: TRBV15; j_gene: TRBJ2-5; len: 21; CDR3aa: CATSRERAGLGTSGSMETQYF; CDR3nt: TGTGCCACCAGCAGAGAACGGGCCGGGCTGGGGACTAGCGGGAGTATGGAGACCCAGTACTTC
d_gene: TRBD1; abundance: .; v_gene: TRBV5-4; j_gene: TRBJ2-3; len: 15; CDR3aa: CASKLDRGLTDTQYF; CDR3nt: TGTGCCAGCAAACTCGACAGGGGGCTCACAGATACGCAGTATTTT
d_gene: .; abundance: .; v_gene: TRBV19; j_gene: TRBJ2-1; len: 16; CDR3aa: CASSIRTGHYYNEQFF; CDR3nt: TGTGCCAGTAGTATCCGGACGGGACACTACTACAATGAGCAGTTCTTC
d_gene: .; abundance: .; v_gene: TRBV19; j_gene: TRBJ1-2; len: 11; CDR3aa: CASSRGYGYTF; CDR3nt: TGTGCCAGTAGTCGGGGCTATGGCTACACCTTC
d_gene: TRBD1; abundance: few; v_gene: TRBV30; j_gene: TRBJ1-2; len: 13; CDR3aa: CAWRDRGNEGYTF; CDR3nt: TGTGCCTGGCGAGACAGGGGGAATGAAGGCTACACCTTC